This paragraph covers one TCR beta chain sequence. This sample was included in a study of blood T cell repertoires in COVID-19. Study at large: Acute-phase and convalescent COVID-19 samples originated in the United States, Italy and Spain. Nucleic acid was either cDNA or gDNA, and it came from T cells, B-cell-depleted T cells, or PBMCs.

In the source study's methods: Estimation of nucleated cell counts was performed using reference gene primer amplification. The protocol was immunoSEQ multiplex PCR, while the TCRdb copy is restricted to in-frame clones and leaves out a portion. From that table come the V and J calls and clone size; the DNA was used to work out D and trimming. The sample lists 140,000 to 150,000 clones, 65% to 80% occurring once. The CDR3 runs 12 residues. Trimming pared 2 bases from V and 13 bases from J, leaving 11 bases between. Germline V gene lookup returns CDR1 LGHDT and CDR2 YNNKEL (reference sequence). The TCR originated in a woman in her sixties with acute or convalescent COVID-19. The genes are TRBV3-1 (or the pseudogene TRBV3-2) and TRBJ1-4; maybe TRBD1 (6 bases). The sequenced sample was peripheral blood. The CDR3 protein is CASSQTGLVLFF. The DNA of the CDR3 is TGTGCCAGCAGCCAAACAGGGTTAGTACTGTTTTTT.